Below are 22 T cell receptor beta chains sequenced from a single sample in a study of Graves' ophthalmopathy and Graves' hyperthyroidism. Amplification from RNA transcripts yielded the TCR beta CDR3 regions. HTBI-primed RT-PCR formed the first round, and a multiplex PCR formed the second. TCRdb reanalysed the multiplex PCR reads using MiXCR and keeps one entry per CDR3 protein. Seen here are 200,000 to 300,000 distinct CDR3 sequences, around 42% observed once, and the top ten hold roughly half. Sample: peripheral blood. The source of these receptors is an adult man with Graves' ophthalmopathy.

The chain employs TRBV4-1 and TRBJ2-5; no clear D gene. This CDR3 has 13 residues. V gave up 1 base and J gave up 10 bases, with 13 bases separating them. Germline V lookup: CDR1 MGHRA, CDR2 YSYEKL. In nucleotides, the CDR3 is TGCGCCAGCAGCCAAGGGTCCCGAATGGGCCAGTACTTC. Translation: CASSQGSRMGQYF.

The rearrangement joins TRBV29-1 to TRBJ1-2; 11 bases fit TRBD1. Germline V gene sequence: CDR1 SQVTM, CDR2 ANQGSEA. This CDR3 comprises 15 residues. The V gene end was trimmed by 1 base and the J gene end by 4 bases; junction bases not matched to a gene: 5. CDR3 in amino acids: CSVEGRDRGVYGYTF. The CDR3 bases are TGCAGCGTTGAAGGACGGGACAGGGGGGTCTATGGCTACACCTTC.

The chain uses TRBV7-8 and TRBJ1-4; 11 bases fit TRBD1. After removal of 6 bases from V and 4 bases from J, the junction contained 10 bases not matched to a gene. The CDR3 length is 17 residues. Germline lookup yields CDR1 SGHVS and CDR2 FQNEAQ. The CDR3 region has the DNA TGTGCCAGCAGTTACGCGCCCGGGACAGGGGGTAATGAAAAACTGTTTTTT. Amino acid sequence: CASSYAPGTGGNEKLFF.

This clonotype was detected a few times. The V and J genes are TRBV7-8 and TRBJ2-2; D is ambiguous. Trimming stripped 1 base from V and 2 bases from J, with 8 bases between. CDR3 size: 15 residues. Per the germline V gene, CDR1 is SGHVS and CDR2 is FQNEAQ. CDR3 region: CASSLEVRNTGELFF. In nucleotides, the CDR3 is TGTGCCAGCAGCTTAGAAGTTAGAAACACCGGGGAGCTGTTTTTT.

The chain recombines TRBV12-3 or TRBV12-4 with TRBJ1-4; 10 nucleotides align to TRBD1. The CDR3 is 16 residues long. The V segment lost 6 bases and the J segment 8 bases; nucleotides outside the gene matches: 12. The CDR3 region has the DNA TGTGCCAGCAGCCATCCCACCGGGACAGGGGTGGAAAAACTGTTTTTT. It yields the protein CASSHPTGTGVEKLFF.

This clonotype was observed a few times. The chain couples TRBV10-3 to TRBJ2-7; 8 bases fit TRBD2. The J segment lost 6 bases and the V segment lost 10 bases, leaving 11 bases of the junction unmatched. Looked up from germline, CDR1 is ENHRY and CDR2 is SYGVKD. The CDR3 is 13 amino acids. The CDR3 reads CASTEGLAAEQYF. The CDR3 region has the DNA TGTGCCAGCACCGAAGGACTAGCCGCCGAGCAGTACTTC.

The chain combines TRBV28 with TRBJ2-7; TRBD2 matches at 8 bases. J was trimmed by 4 bases and V by 5 bases; bases with no gene match: 10. Per germline, CDR1 MDHEN and CDR2 SYDVKM. The CDR3 covers 15 residues. The DNA for the CDR3 is TGTGCCAGCAGTCCTGGGACTAGGGGCGCGTACGAGCAGTACTTC. Amino acids: CASSPGTRGAYEQYF.

The chain employs TRBV24-1 and TRBJ2-7; perhaps TRBD1 as D (6 bases). Germline loops: CDR1 KGHDR, CDR2 SFDVKD. CDR3 length: 12 residues. Trimming removed 10 bases at V and 5 bases at J, with 14 bases between. The DNA of the CDR3 is TGTGCCACTTCCGCTACAGGGCACGAGCAGTACTTC. It translates to CATSATGHEQYF.

This clonotype was observed a few times. V is TRBV10-3 and J is TRBJ2-2; no firm D call. This CDR3 has 17 residues. Germline CDR1 is ENHRY and CDR2 is SYGVKD. The V end was cut by 2 bases, the J end by 0 bases, with 13 bases between. CDR3 bases: TGTGCCATCAGTGAGGACCCATTCACTCCGAACACCGGGGAGCTGTTTTTT. Translation gives CAISEDPFTPNTGELFF.

The sample holds a few counts of this clonotype. The V call is TRBV20-1, the J call TRBJ1-1, with 8 bases lining up with TRBD1. The J segment lost 3 bases and the V segment lost 7 bases, leaving 4 bases of the junction unmatched. The length of the CDR3 is 12 residues. CDR1 is DFQATT and CDR2 is SNEGSKA in the germline V gene (reference sequence). CDR3 sequence (DNA): TGCAGTGTCAACAGGGGGGACACTGAAGCTTTCTTT. Translating it yields CSVNRGDTEAFF.

There are a few counts of this clonotype. V is TRBV7-3 and J is TRBJ2-5; D is perhaps TRBD1 or TRBD2 (5 bases each). Per germline, CDR1 SGHTA and CDR2 FQGTGA. This CDR3 region has 14 residues. V was trimmed by 5 bases and J by 2 bases, leaving 12 bases between them. The CDR3 nucleotides read TGTGCCAGCAGCCGTGAGGGGCCTCAAGAGACCCAGTACTTC. Translated: CASSREGPQETQYF.

Ten or more counts support this clonotype. The chain has TRBV29-1 and TRBJ2-5, with 9 bases lining up with TRBD2. The CDR3 has 13 amino acids. V lost 7 bases, J lost 5 bases, and 8 bases stayed unmatched. The germline V gene has CDR1 SQVTM and CDR2 ANQGSEA. The CDR3 protein is CSATRRGGETQYF. The CDR3 bases are TGCAGCGCGACCCGGCGGGGGGGGGAGACCCAGTACTTC. Complete variable domain (other parts from reference TRBV29-1 and TRBJ2-5): SAVISQKPSRDICQRGTSLTIQCQVDSQVTMMFWYRQQPGQSLTLIATANQGSEATYESGFVIDKFPISRPNLTFSTLTVSNMSPEDSSIYLCSATRRGGETQYFGPGTRLLVL.

The J gene is TRBJ1-6, the V gene TRBV9, with D maybe TRBD1 (6 bases). Deletions cut 8 bases from V and 14 bases from J, with 17 bases between. This CDR3 has 12 amino acids. Germline V gene lookup returns CDR1 SGDLS and CDR2 YYNGEE. The CDR3 DNA reads as TGTGCCAGTAGCTTACTAGGGACATCCCTCCACTTT. Protein product: CASSLLGTSLHF.

The table lists this clonotype with a few counts. V and J are TRBV10-3 and TRBJ2-7, with no clear D. Germline CDR1 ENHRY, CDR2 SYGVKD. V shed 3 bases and J shed 2 bases, with 20 bases lying between them. The CDR3 has 17 residues. This CDR3 is CAISDAKGPPLTYEQYF. CDR3 in DNA: TGTGCCATCAGTGATGCCAAAGGGCCTCCTCTGACCTACGAGCAGTACTTC.

This clonotype was seen a few times. The chain uses TRBV5-5 and TRBJ1-4, with D possibly being TRBD1 (5 bases). From germline, CDR1 is SGHKS and CDR2 YYEKEE (reference sequence). This CDR3 has 15 amino acids. With 4 bases removed from V and 7 bases from J, the gap between germline ends came to 17 bases. CDR3 in amino acids: CASSLQGRLGEKLFF. CDR3 coding DNA: TGTGCCAGCAGCCTTCAGGGTCGGTTGGGTGAAAAACTGTTTTTT.

The J gene is TRBJ2-7, the V gene TRBV19, with 12 bases that match TRBD2. This CDR3 region has 17 residues. Trimming took 3 bases from V and 7 from J; bases not matched to a gene: 13. The germline V gene has CDR1 LNHDA and CDR2 SQIVND (reference sequence). Here the CDR3 reads CASSMVLASGGAREQYF. The CDR3 DNA follows: TGTGCCAGTAGTATGGTTCTGGCTAGCGGGGGGGCCAGAGAGCAGTACTTC.

CDR3 DNA: TGTGCCAGCAGTGTTGGACACGGCAATCAGCCCCAGCATTTT. This codes for CASSVGHGNQPQHF. This sequence joins TRBV2 and TRBJ1-5; tentatively, D is TRBD1 (5 bases). Germline CDR1 and CDR2: SNHLY and FYNNEI. V lost 4 bases and J 2 bases, leaving 9 bases between the germline ends. The CDR3 spans 14 residues.

There are many counts of this clonotype. The chain combines TRBV7-9 with TRBJ1-1; no clear D. Germline CDR1 reads SEHNR; CDR2 reads FQNEAQ (reference sequence). The CDR3 has 11 residues. Trimming took 5 bases from V and 10 from J, leaving 11 bases between them. CDR3 bases: TGTGCCAGCAGCCCATTCGACACAGCTTTCTTT. It yields the protein CASSPFDTAFF.

The CDR3 spells CASSQSKDYGYTF. CDR3 sequence (DNA): TGTGCCAGCAGCCAATCAAAGGACTATGGCTACACCTTC. J is TRBJ1-2 and V is TRBV16, with no clear D. V shed 0 bases and J shed 3 bases, with 5 bases lying between them. The CDR3 length is 13 residues. Germline-derived CDR1 and CDR2 are KGHSY and FQNENV. The whole variable domain, remainder taken from reference TRBV16 and TRBJ1-2, is GEEVAQTPKHLVRGEGQKAKLYCAPIKGHSYVFWYQQVLKNEFKFLISFQNENVFDETGMPKERFSAKCLPNSPCSLEIQATKLEDSAVYFCASSQSKDYGYTFGSGTRLTVV.

This clonotype appeared a few times. The gene calls are TRBV5-5 and TRBJ1-1; possibly TRBD1 for D (6 bases). CDR1 and CDR2 from the germline V gene are SGHKS and YYEKEE (reference sequence). The CDR3 covers 14 residues. The V end was cut by 3 bases, the J end by 5 bases, with 14 bases between. The CDR3 reads CASSYGGGGTEAFF. CDR3 DNA sequence: TGTGCCAGCAGCTATGGGGGCGGTGGGACTGAAGCTTTCTTT.

The rearrangement joins TRBV9 to TRBJ2-2, with 11 positions matching TRBD1. The V segment lost 9 bases and the J segment 6 bases; nucleotides outside the gene matches: 16. The CDR3 runs 17 residues. CDR1 SGDLS and CDR2 YYNGEE come from the germline V gene. The CDR3 coding sequence is TGTGCCACCATCTCACCCGGGACAGGGGGAATGGCCGGGGAGCTGTTTTTT. Translating gives CATISPGTGGMAGELFF.

V gene TRBV11-1 combines with J gene TRBJ2-5; D gene ambiguous. The CDR3 has 14 residues. Per germline, CDR1 SGHAT and CDR2 FQDESV (reference sequence). V lost 1 base and J lost 5, with 11 bases in between. This chain's CDR3 is CASSLGSPRETQYF. In DNA form, the CDR3 reads TGTGCCAGCAGCTTAGGCAGCCCCCGGGAGACCCAGTACTTC.